This is a list of T cell receptor beta chains from one sample in a study of blood T cell repertoires in COVID-19. Assay used: immunoSEQ multiplex PCR; TCRdb lists only in-frame clones, some missing. The sample shows 200,000 to 300,000 clones, 84% of them seen only once. What was sequenced was peripheral blood. The source of these receptors is a man aged 55 to 70 with acute or convalescent COVID-19. The CDR3 runs from the conserved cysteine through the conserved F or W. D genes are given only for firm matches. For some rows the clone size is stated as once, few or many, or as a class when expanded; others skip it.

D gene,V gene,clone size,J gene,CDR3 DNA,CDR3 protein
-,TRBV6-5,-,TRBJ1-4,TGTGCCAGCAGTTACTCGAAAGTTGGCGGGGGTCTTCTTTTAATTTTT,CASSYSKVGGGLLLIF
TRBD1,TRBV28,-,TRBJ1-3,TGTGCCAGCAGCTCACAGGGGGCCGGAGAGGTTGGAAACACCATATATTTT,CASSSQGAGEVGNTIYF
-,TRBV27,-,TRBJ1-5,TGTGCCAGCAGTTGGTTCGGAGGCGGCGGCAATCAGCCCCAGCATTTT,CASSWFGGGGNQPQHF
-,TRBV11-1,-,TRBJ2-1,TGTGCCAGCAGCTTAGACGGGTCGTACAATGAGCAGTTCTTC,CASSLDGSYNEQFF
TRBD2,TRBV5-8,-,TRBJ2-1,TGTGCCAGCAGCTTGGGCCAGGCGACTAGCGGTTACAATGAGCAGTTCTTC,CASSLGQATSGYNEQFF
-,TRBV5-1,-,TRBJ2-2,TGCGCCAGCAGCTTGGTGGCAGGGCAGTCTTTCGGGGAGCTGTTTTTT,CASSLVAGQSFGELFF
TRBD2,TRBV4-2,-,TRBJ2-1,TGTGCCAGCAGCCAAGTGGCGACTAGCGGGAGGGCCGGGCAGTTCTTC,CASSQVATSGRAGQFF
-,TRBV29-1,-,TRBJ2-7,TGCAGCGTTGAAGATGGGGGCGGCGGGAGCTCCTACGAGCAGTACTTC,CSVEDGGGGSSYEQYF
-,TRBV10-3,few,TRBJ1-3,TGTGCCATCAGTGATGGGAGGAGCTCTGGAAACACCATATATTTT,CAISDGRSSGNTIYF
-,TRBV2,-,TRBJ1-1,TGTGCCAGCAGTGGCAGGGGTTTGGACACTGAAGCTTTCTTT,CASSGRGLDTEAFF
-,TRBV11-1,-,TRBJ1-5,TGTGCCAGCAGCTTACAGAGCAATCAGCCCCAGCATTTT,CASSLQSNQPQHF
TRBD2,TRBV10-3,-,TRBJ2-1,TGTGCCATCAGTGTCCCCCTCGCGGGAGGAGGATACAATGAGCAGTTCTTC,CAISVPLAGGGYNEQFF
TRBD1,TRBV10-3,-,TRBJ2-7,TGTGCCATCAGTGGCCCCGGGACAGGGCCCGAGCAGTACTTC,CAISGPGTGPEQYF
TRBD1,TRBV5-1,once,TRBJ1-3,TGCGCCAGCAGCCCGCGGACAGGGGACCGCTCTGGAAACACCATATATTTT,CASSPRTGDRSGNTIYF
-,TRBV3-1/TRBV3-2,-,TRBJ2-5,TGTGCCAGCGTCCGCGGAGGAGAAGAGACCCAGTACTTC,CASVRGGEETQYF
TRBD2,TRBV28,-,TRBJ2-7,TGTGCCAGCAGTTTAGGGACTAGCGGGACCTACGAGCAGTACTTC,CASSLGTSGTYEQYF
-,TRBV6-5,once,TRBJ1-1,TGTGCCAGCAGTACAGGGTTAAACACTGAAGCTTTCTTT,CASSTGLNTEAFF
-,TRBV7-3,-,TRBJ2-2,TGTGCCAGCAGCTCAATGCGCCACACCGGGGAGCTGTTTTTT,CASSSMRHTGELFF
-,TRBV30,-,TRBJ1-3,TGTGCCTGGAGTTGGAGGTCAACGGGAAACACCATATATTTT,CAWSWRSTGNTIYF
TRBD2,TRBV7-9,few,TRBJ2-1,TGTGCCAGCAGCCTACAAGCGGGAGCCTACAATGAGCAGTTCTTC,CASSLQAGAYNEQFF
TRBD2,TRBV7-2,-,TRBJ2-7,TGTGCCAGCAGCCCCGGGACTAGCGGGAGCCCGGTGTACTTC,CASSPGTSGSPVYF
-,TRBV5-1,-,TRBJ2-1,TGCGCCAGCAGCTCTGGACAGTCCTACAATGAGCAGTTCTTC,CASSSGQSYNEQFF
TRBD2,TRBV6-2/TRBV6-3,-,TRBJ2-5,TGTGCCAGCAGCGATATAGCGGGGGGCCAAGAGACCCAGTACTTC,CASSDIAGGQETQYF
-,TRBV2,-,TRBJ2-3,TGTGCCAGCAGGGGCCGCGATACGCAGTATTTT,CASRGRDTQYF
TRBD2,TRBV7-2,-,TRBJ2-7,TGTGCCAGCAGCTTAGCCTCCGGGGGAGGGAGAGAGCAGTACTTC,CASSLASGGGREQYF
-,TRBV6-5,-,TRBJ2-3,TGTGCCACCAGGGGCTCAGATACGCAGTATTTT,CATRGSDTQYF
-,TRBV25-1,-,TRBJ1-1,TGTGCCAGCAGTGGGGCGGACTTGAACACTGAAGCTTTCTTT,CASSGADLNTEAFF
TRBD1,TRBV10-3,-,TRBJ1-3,TGTGCCATCAGGAACACAGGGGTATCTGGAAACACCATATATTTT,CAIRNTGVSGNTIYF
TRBD1,TRBV18,-,TRBJ1-2,TGTGCCAGCACACCGGGGACAGGGGTTGACGGTGGGAATGGCTACACCTTC,CASTPGTGVDGGNGYTF
TRBD1,TRBV7-9,-,TRBJ2-4,TGTGCCAGCAGCTTATCGCAGGGGGCGCGAGCCAAAAACATTCAGTACTTC,CASSLSQGARAKNIQYF
TRBD1,TRBV7-8,-,TRBJ1-3,TGTGCCAGCAGCTTATACCAGGGGGCGGACACCATATATTTT,CASSLYQGADTIYF
-,TRBV18,-,TRBJ1-1,TGTGCCAGCTCACCAGGGCAGTGGGGGCCCACTGAAGCTTTCTTT,CASSPGQWGPTEAFF
-,TRBV28,-,TRBJ2-7,TGTGCCAGCAGTCTAGCCACTAGTAACGAGCAGTACTTC,CASSLATSNEQYF
-,TRBV7-9,-,TRBJ2-1,TGTGCCAGCAGCTTTGGTCCTGGTGAGGGCAATGAGCAGTTCTTC,CASSFGPGEGNEQFF
TRBD2,TRBV7-8,-,TRBJ2-3,TGTGCCAGCAGCTTACTGGGGCGGGGGGGGACAGATACGCAGTATTTT,CASSLLGRGGTDTQYF
-,TRBV5-1,-,TRBJ1-2,TGCGCCAGCAGCTCGGAACAGGGTGCGGATGGCTACACCTTC,CASSSEQGADGYTF
TRBD1,TRBV6-5,-,TRBJ1-2,TGTGCCAGCAGTTCAAATCCGGGACAGGGGCGACAGTACACCTTC,CASSSNPGQGRQYTF
-,TRBV12-2,-,TRBJ2-1,TGTGCAAGTCGCTTAGCGCTTGGGGGGGCAAATGAGCAGTTCTTC,CASRLALGGANEQFF
-,TRBV27,-,TRBJ2-3,TGTGCCAGCAGCAGAACAGGGACCAGGGTTGGGTCAGATACGCAGTATTTT,CASSRTGTRVGSDTQYF
-,TRBV13,-,TRBJ1-5,TGTGCCAGCAGCCTAACAGGTGGTGTGTATAGCAATCAGCCCCAGCATTTT,CASSLTGGVYSNQPQHF
-,TRBV27,-,TRBJ2-7,TGTGCCAGCAGTTTAAGGGGGGGAGGAATTTGGTACTTC,CASSLRGGGIWYF
TRBD2,TRBV29-1,once,TRBJ2-7,TGCAGCGTTGAAGGGCTAGCGGGACCGGAGATCGAGCAGTACTTC,CSVEGLAGPEIEQYF
TRBD1,TRBV4-1,-,TRBJ2-1,TGCGCCAGCACCTTCCAGGGACAGGGATCCAACAATGAGCAGTTCTTC,CASTFQGQGSNNEQFF
-,TRBV18,-,TRBJ1-1,TGTGCCAGCTCACCGTCCCGAGACACTGAAGCTTTCTTT,CASSPSRDTEAFF
-,TRBV24-1,-,TRBJ1-1,TGTGCCACCAGTTCAGAGTGGGACCTAACCTCAGGGAGGGACACTGAAGCTTTCTTT,CATSSEWDLTSGRDTEAFF
-,TRBV30,-,TRBJ1-3,TGTGCCTGGGAGACAACGGCCCTGGTTGGAAACACCATATATTTT,CAWETTALVGNTIYF
TRBD2,TRBV3-1/TRBV3-2,-,TRBJ2-3,TGTGCCAGCAGCGGGGGACTAGCGATCGGCACAGATACGCAGTATTTT,CASSGGLAIGTDTQYF
TRBD1,TRBV10-3,-,TRBJ1-2,TGTGCCATCAGTGATTGGAGGGACAGTGGCTACACCTTC,CAISDWRDSGYTF
TRBD1,TRBV19,few,TRBJ2-5,TGTGCCAGTAGTAAGGGACAGGGGTTTCAGACCCAGTACTTC,CASSKGQGFQTQYF
TRBD2,TRBV5-6,-,TRBJ2-7,TGTGCCAGCAGTTCTTCAAGGGGCGGGAGAATCTACGAGCAGTACTTC,CASSSSRGGRIYEQYF
TRBD1,TRBV6-6,-,TRBJ1-5,TGTGCCGTCCGGGCGCGGGGACAGAATAGCAATCAGCCCCAGCATTTT,CAVRARGQNSNQPQHF
TRBD2,TRBV28,-,TRBJ2-3,TGTGCCAGCAGTTTAACTAGCGGGAGCCCAGATACGCAGTATTTT,CASSLTSGSPDTQYF
-,TRBV5-8,once,TRBJ2-3,TGTGCCAGCAGCTCCGTAGCAGATACGCAGTATTTT,CASSSVADTQYF
TRBD2,TRBV5-1,-,TRBJ2-5,TGCGCCAGCAGCTCTACGGCCGGGACTAGGGGCGAGACCCAGTACTTC,CASSSTAGTRGETQYF
-,TRBV6-5,once,TRBJ2-6,TGTGCCAGCAGCCTGCGGGGCGGTGGGGCCAACGTCCTGACTTTC,CASSLRGGGANVLTF
-,TRBV5-1,-,TRBJ2-7,TGCGCCAGCAGCTTGGGGTCTGCGATGGACGAGCAGTACTTC,CASSLGSAMDEQYF
-,TRBV28,-,TRBJ1-4,TGTGCCAGCAGACAAGTGGGGAACAGGGCCGGCGAAAAACTGTTTTTT,CASRQVGNRAGEKLFF
TRBD1,TRBV6-4,-,TRBJ1-5,TGTGCCAGTAGACAGGGCCCTATGACTTATAGCAATCAGCCCCAGCATTTT,CASRQGPMTYSNQPQHF
-,TRBV28,-,TRBJ1-2,TGTGCCAGCAGTTTGCTCGGGAGGGAAACTAACTATGGCTACACCTTC,CASSLLGRETNYGYTF
-,TRBV9,-,TRBJ2-1,TGTGCCAGCAGCGTAGGGGGCCGCTCCTACAATGAGCAGTTCTTC,CASSVGGRSYNEQFF